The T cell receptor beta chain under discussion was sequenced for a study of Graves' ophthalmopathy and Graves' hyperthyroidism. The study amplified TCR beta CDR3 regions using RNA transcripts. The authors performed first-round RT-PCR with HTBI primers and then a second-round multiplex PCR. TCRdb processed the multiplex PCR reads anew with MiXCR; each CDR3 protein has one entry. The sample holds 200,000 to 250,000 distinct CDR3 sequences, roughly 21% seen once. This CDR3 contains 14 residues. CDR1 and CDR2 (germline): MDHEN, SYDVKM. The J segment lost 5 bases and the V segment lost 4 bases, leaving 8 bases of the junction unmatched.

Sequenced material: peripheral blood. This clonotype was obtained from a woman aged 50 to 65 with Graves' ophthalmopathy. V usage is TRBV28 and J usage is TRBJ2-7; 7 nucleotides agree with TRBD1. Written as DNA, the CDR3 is TGTGCCAGCAGTTGGAACAGGGGACACAACGAGCAGTACTTC. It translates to CASSWNRGHNEQYF.